Here is one T cell receptor (beta chain) with its context. The data belong to a study of blood T cell repertoires in COVID-19. Allocation to cohorts depended on clinical history reported by the participants. Resolution of symptoms, clearance, or two negative PCRs was present in recovered Cohort 3 donors. The assay was immunoSEQ multiplex PCR, and TCRdb's table has in-frame clones only and misses some. In the table there are about 160,000 clones, around 80% of which are singletons. The CDR3 totals 16 residues. The sequence was obtained from a woman aged 60-70 years who had recovered from COVID-19. Sequencing was carried out using PBMCs or T cells enriched from blood (not recorded which). This chain uses TRBV21-1 with TRBJ1-4; no DNA check was done on the table's D call, TRBD1. TRBV21-1 is an annotated pseudogene. The DNA of the CDR3 is TGTGCCAGCAGCAAAATGTGCCAGTTTCCTAATGAAAAACTGTTTTTT. It is translated as CASSKMCQFPNEKLFF.